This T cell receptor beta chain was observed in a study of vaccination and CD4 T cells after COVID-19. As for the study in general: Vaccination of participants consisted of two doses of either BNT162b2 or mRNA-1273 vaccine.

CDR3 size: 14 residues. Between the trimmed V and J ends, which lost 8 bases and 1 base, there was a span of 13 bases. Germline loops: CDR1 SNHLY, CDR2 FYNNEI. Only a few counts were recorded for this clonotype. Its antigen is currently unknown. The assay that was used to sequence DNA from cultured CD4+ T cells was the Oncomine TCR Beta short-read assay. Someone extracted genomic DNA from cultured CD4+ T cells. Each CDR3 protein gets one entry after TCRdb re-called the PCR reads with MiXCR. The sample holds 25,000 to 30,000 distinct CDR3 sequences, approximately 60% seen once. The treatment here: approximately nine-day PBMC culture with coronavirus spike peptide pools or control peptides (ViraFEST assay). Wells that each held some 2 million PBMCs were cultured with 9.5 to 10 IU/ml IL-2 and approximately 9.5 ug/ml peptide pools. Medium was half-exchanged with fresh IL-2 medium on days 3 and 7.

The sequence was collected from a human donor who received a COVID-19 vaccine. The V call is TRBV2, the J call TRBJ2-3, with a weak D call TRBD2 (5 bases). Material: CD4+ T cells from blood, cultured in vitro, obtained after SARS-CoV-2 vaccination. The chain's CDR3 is CASHIQRGTDTQYF. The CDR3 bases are TGTGCCAGCCATATCCAGAGGGGCACAGATACGCAGTATTTT.